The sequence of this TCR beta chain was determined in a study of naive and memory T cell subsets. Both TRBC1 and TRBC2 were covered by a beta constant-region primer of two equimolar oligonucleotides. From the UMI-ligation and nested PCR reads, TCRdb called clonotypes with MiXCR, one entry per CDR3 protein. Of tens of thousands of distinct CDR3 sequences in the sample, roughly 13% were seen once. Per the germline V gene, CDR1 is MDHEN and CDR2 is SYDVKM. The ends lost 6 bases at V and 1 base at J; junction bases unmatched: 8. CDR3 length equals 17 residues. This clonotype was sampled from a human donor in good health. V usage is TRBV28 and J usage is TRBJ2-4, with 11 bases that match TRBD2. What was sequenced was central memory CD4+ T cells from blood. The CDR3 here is CASSQTSGSVAKNIQYF. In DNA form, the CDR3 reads TGTGCCAGCAGCCAAACTAGCGGGAGTGTGGCCAAAAACATTCAGTACTTC.